This T cell receptor (beta chain) was sequenced during a study of early stage breast cancer tumors. Profiled with immunoSEQ multiplex PCR; TCRdb holds only in-frame clones, not every one. This table has roughly 6,500 clones, about 62% appearing once. Regarding this clone: Antigen unknown.

Points from the study as a whole: Enriched TCRB sequences shared across patients were mostly commonly generated sequences. Tumors had about 2.3-fold higher T cell density than normal breast.

Germline CDR1 is LNHDA and CDR2 is SQIVND (reference sequence). The V gene lost 7 bases and the J gene lost 2 bases, with 15 bases spanning the gap. The length of the CDR3 is 15 residues. Sequenced: normal breast tissue next to the tumor. The TCR was taken from a person aged 45 to 60 with breast cancer. The chain has TRBV19 and TRBJ2-1; D not resolved. The DNA for the CDR3 is TGTGCCAGTACCCCATCTGCTGCTGCCTACAATGAGCAGTTCTTC. Protein product: CASTPSAAAYNEQFF.